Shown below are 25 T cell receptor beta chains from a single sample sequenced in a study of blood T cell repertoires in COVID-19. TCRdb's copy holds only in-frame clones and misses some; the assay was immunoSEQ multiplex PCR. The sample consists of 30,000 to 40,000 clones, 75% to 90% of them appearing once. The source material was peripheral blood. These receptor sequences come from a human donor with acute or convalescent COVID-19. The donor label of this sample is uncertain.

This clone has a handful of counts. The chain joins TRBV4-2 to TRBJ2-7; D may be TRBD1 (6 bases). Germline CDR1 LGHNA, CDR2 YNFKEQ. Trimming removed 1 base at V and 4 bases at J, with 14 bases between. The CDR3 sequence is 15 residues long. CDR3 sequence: CASSQGQGLGYEQYF. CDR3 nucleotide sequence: TGTGCCAGCAGCCAAGGGCAGGGGTTGGGTTACGAGCAGTACTTC.

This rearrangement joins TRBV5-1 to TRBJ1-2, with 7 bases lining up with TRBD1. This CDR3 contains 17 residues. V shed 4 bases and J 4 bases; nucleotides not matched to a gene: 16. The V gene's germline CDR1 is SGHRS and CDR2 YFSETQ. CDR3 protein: CASSRDSELSFGYGYTF. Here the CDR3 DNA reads TGCGCCAGCAGCCGGGACAGCGAATTAAGTTTCGGCTATGGCTACACCTTC.

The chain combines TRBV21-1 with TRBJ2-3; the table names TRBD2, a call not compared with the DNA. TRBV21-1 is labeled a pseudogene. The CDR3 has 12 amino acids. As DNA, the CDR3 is TGTGCCAGGGGGGGGAACACAGATACGCAGTATTTT. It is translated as CARGGNTDTQYF.

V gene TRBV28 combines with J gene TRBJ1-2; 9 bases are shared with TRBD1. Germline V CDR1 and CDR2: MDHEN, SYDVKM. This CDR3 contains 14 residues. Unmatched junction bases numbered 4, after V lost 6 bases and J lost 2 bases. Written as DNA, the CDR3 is TGTGCCAGCAGGAAAACAGGGGGCAACTATGGCTACACCTTC. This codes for CASRKTGGNYGYTF.

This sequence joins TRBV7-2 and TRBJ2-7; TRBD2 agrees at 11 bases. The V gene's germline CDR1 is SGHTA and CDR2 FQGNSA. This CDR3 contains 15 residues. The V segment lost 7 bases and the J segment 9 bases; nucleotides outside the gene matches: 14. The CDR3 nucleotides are TGTGCCAGCACCTCTTCCTACGCTAGCGGGGGGAGGCAGTACTTC. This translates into CASTSSYASGGRQYF.

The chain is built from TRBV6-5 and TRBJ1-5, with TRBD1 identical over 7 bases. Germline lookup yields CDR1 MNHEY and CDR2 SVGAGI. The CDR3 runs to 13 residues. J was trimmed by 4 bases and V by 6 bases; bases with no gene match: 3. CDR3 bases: TGTGCCAGCAGGACAGGGACAAATCAGCCCCAGCATTTT. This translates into CASRTGTNQPQHF.

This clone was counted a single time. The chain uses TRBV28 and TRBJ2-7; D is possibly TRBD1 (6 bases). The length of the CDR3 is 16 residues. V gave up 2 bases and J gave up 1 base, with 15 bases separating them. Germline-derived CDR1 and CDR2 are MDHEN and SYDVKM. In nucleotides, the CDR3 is TGTGCCAGCAGTTTAATGTCAAGGGGGTTTTCCTACGAGCAGTACTTC. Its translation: CASSLMSRGFSYEQYF. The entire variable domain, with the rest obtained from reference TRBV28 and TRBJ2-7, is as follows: DVKVTQSSRYLVKRTGEKVFLECVQDMDHENMFWYRQDPGLGLRLIYFSYDVKMKEKGDIPEGYSVSREKKERFSLILESASTNQTSMYLCASSLMSRGFSYEQYFGPGTRLTVT.

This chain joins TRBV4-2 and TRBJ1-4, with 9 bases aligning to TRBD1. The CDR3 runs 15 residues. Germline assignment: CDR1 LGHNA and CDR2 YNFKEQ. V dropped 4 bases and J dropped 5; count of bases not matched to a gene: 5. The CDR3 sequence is CASSPSGTGNEKLFF. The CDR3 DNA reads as TGTGCCAGCAGCCCGTCCGGGACAGGGAATGAAAAACTGTTTTTT.

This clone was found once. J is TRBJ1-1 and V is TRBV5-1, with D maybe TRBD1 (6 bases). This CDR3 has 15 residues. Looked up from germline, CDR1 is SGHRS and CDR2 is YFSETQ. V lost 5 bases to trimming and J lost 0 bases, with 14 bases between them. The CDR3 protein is CASRIGGEMNTEAFF. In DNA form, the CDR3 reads TGCGCCAGCAGGATAGGGGGGGAGATGAACACTGAAGCTTTCTTT.

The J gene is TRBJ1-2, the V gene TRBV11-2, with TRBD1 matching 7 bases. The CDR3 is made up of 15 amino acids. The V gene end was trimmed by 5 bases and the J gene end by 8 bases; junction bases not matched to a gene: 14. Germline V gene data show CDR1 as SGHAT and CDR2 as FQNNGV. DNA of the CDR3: TGTGCCAGCAGCGTCACCGGGACAGCCAAGGAAGGCTACACCTTC. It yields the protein CASSVTGTAKEGYTF.

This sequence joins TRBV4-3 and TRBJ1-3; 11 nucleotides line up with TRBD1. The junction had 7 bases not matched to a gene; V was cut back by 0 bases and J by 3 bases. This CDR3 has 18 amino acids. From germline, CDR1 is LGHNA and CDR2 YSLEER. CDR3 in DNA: TGCGCCAGCAGCCAAGATATGGGGGGACAGGGGGGTGGAAACACCATATATTTT. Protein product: CASSQDMGGQGGGNTIYF.

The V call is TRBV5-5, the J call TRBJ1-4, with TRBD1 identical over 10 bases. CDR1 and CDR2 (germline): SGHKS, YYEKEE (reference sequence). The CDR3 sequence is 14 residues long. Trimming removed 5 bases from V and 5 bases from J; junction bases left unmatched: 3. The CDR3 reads CASSRDRGNEKLFF. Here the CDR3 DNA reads TGTGCCAGCAGTCGGGACAGGGGAAATGAAAAACTGTTTTTT.

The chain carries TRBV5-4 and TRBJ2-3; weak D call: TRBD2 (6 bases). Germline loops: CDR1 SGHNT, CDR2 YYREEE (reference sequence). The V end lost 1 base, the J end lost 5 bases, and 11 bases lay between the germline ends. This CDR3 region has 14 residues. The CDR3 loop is CASSLILALDTQYF. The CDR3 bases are TGTGCCAGCAGCTTGATACTAGCCCTAGATACGCAGTATTTT. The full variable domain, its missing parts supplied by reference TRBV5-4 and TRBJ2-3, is ETGVTQSPTHLIKTRGQQVTLRCSSQSGHNTVSWYQQALGQGPQFIFQYYREEENGRGNFPPRFSGLQFPNYSSELNVNALELDDSALYLCASSLILALDTQYFGPGTRLTVL.

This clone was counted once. This CDR3 reads CALLAGLYEQYF. In nucleotides, the CDR3 is TGTGCCCTTCTAGCGGGCCTCTACGAGCAGTACTTC. The chain combines TRBV2 with TRBJ2-7, with 8 nucleotides matching TRBD2. This CDR3 is built from 12 residues. Germline V gives CDR1 SNHLY, CDR2 FYNNEI. After removal of 11 bases from V and 3 bases from J, the junction contained 6 bases not matched to a gene.

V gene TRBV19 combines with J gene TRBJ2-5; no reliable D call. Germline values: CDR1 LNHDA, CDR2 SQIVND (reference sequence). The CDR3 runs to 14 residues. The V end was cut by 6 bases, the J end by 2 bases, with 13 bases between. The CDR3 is CASRGHGLQETQYF. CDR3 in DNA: TGTGCCAGTAGGGGCCATGGGCTTCAAGAGACCCAGTACTTC. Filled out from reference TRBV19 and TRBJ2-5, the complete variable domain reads DGGITQSPKYLFRKEGQNVTLSCEQNLNHDAMYWYRQDPGQGLRLIYYSQIVNDFQKGDIAEGYSVSREKKESFPLTVTSAQKNPTAFYLCASRGHGLQETQYFGPGTRLLVL.

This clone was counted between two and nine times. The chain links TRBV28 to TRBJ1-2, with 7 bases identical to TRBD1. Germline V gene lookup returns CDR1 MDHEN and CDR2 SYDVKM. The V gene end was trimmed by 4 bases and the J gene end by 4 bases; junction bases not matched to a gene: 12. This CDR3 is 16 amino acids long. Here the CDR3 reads CASSSPRTGPSYGYTF. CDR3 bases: TGTGCCAGCAGTTCCCCTCGGACAGGTCCCTCCTATGGCTACACCTTC.

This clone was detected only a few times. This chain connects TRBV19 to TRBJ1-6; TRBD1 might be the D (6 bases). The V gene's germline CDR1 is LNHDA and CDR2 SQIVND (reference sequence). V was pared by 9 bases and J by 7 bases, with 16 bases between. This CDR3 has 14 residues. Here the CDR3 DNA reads TGTGCCAGCGCCTCCGGGACAAACAATTCACCCCTCCACTTT. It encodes CASASGTNNSPLHF.

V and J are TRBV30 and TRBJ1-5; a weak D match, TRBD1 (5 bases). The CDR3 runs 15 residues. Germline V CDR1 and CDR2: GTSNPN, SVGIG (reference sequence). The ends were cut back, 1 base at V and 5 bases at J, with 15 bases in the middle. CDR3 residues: CAWSEGQAFHQPQHF. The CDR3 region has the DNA TGTGCCTGGAGTGAGGGGCAGGCCTTTCATCAGCCCCAGCATTTT.

CDR3: CASSQDLASASGGNNEQFF. As DNA, the CDR3 is TGTGCCAGCAGCCAAGATCTGGCTAGCGCCTCGGGCGGCAACAATGAGCAGTTCTTC. V usage is TRBV3-1 (or the pseudogene TRBV3-2) and J usage is TRBJ2-1; D might be TRBD2 (6 bases). V lost 0 bases, J lost 5 bases, and 23 bases lay in between. Germline V gene lookup returns CDR1 LGHDT and CDR2 YNNKEL (reference sequence). This CDR3 contains 19 residues.

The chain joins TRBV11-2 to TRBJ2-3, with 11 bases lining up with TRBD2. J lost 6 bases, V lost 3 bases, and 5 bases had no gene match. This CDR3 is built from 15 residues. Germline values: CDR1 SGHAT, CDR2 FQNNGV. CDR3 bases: TGTGCCAGCAGCTTGGGACTAGCGGAGGGGGATACGCAGTATTTT. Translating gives CASSLGLAEGDTQYF. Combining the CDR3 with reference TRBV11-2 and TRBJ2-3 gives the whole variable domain EAGVAQSPRYKIIEKRQSVAFWCNPISGHATLYWYQQILGQGPKLLIQFQNNGVVDDSQLPKDRFSAERLKGVDSTLKIQPAKLEDSAVYLCASSLGLAEGDTQYFGPGTRLTVL.

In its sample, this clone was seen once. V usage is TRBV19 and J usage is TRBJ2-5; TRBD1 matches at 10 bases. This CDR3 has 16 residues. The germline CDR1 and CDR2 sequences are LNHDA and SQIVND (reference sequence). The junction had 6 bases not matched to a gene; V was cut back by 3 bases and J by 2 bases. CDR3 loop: CASSITPGQGQETQYF. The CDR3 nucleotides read TGTGCCAGTAGTATCACCCCGGGACAGGGGCAAGAGACCCAGTACTTC.

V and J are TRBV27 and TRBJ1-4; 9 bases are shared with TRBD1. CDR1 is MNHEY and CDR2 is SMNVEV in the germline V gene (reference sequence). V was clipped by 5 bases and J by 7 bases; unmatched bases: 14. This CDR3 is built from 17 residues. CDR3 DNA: TGTGCCAGCAGTCCGATAGGGACAGGGCAATCGGGTGAAAAACTGTTTTTT. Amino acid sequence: CASSPIGTGQSGEKLFF.

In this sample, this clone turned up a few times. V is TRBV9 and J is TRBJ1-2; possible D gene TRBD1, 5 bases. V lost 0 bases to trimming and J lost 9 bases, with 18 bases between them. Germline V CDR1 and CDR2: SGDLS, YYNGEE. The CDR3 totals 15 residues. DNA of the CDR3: TGTGCCAGCAGCGTAGGGGGACTGGCCTCGTCTCGCTACACCTTC. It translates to CASSVGGLASSRYTF.

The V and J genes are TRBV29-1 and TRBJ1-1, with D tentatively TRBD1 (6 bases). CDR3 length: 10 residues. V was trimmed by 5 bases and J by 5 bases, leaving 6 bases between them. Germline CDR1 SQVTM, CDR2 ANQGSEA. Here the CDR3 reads CSVTGTEAFF. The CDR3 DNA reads TGCAGCGTTACAGGGACTGAAGCTTTCTTT.

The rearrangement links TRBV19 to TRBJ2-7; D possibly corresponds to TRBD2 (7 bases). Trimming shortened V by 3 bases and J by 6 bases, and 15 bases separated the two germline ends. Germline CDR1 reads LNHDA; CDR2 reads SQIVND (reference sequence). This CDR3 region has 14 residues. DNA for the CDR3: TGTGCCAGTAGTATGGTAGGGGGGGACCGCGAGCAGTACTTC. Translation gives CASSMVGGDREQYF.